This T cell receptor (beta chain) was obtained from a study of CD8 T cells in ankylosing spondylitis. Overall study findings and caveats: It appeared that ankylosing spondylitis blood was characterized by a TCR beta motif of fewer than 10 highly homologous variants.

The germline CDR1 and CDR2 sequences are LGHNA and YSLEER. CDR3 length equals 18 residues. V lost 1 base and J 4 bases, leaving 19 bases between the germline ends. The sample holds many counts of this clonotype. Its target is not known. TCRdb itself ran the 5' RACE reads through MiXCR, one entry per CDR3 protein. The sample has fewer than 550,000 distinct CDR3 sequences; roughly 5% are singletons. This TCR was recovered from a male donor with ankylosing spondylitis. The V and J genes are TRBV4-3 and TRBJ1-4; D may be TRBD1 (5 bases). Input material: blood, either unsorted or a sorted T cell fraction (not recorded which). CDR3 nucleotide sequence: TGCGCCAGCAGCCAAGTACCGCTCAGGGAATTTCTTAATGAAAAACTGTTTTTT. This translates into CASSQVPLREFLNEKLFF.